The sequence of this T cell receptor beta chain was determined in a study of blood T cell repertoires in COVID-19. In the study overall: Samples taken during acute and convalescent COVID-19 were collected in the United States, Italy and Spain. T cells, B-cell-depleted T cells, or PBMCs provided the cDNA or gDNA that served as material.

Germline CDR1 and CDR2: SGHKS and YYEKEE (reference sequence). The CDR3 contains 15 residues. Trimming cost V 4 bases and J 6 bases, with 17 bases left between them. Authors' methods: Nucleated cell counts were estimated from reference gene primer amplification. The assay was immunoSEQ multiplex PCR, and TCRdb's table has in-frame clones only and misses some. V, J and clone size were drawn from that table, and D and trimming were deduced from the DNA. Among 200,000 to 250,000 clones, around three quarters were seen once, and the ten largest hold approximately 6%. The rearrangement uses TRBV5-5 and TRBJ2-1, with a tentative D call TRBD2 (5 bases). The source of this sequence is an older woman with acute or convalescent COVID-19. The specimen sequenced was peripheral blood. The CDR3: CASSPVTRGGNEQFF. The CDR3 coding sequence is TGTGCCAGCAGCCCCGTAACACGGGGTGGCAATGAGCAGTTCTTC.